This TCR beta chain comes out of a study of Graves' ophthalmopathy and Graves' hyperthyroidism. Findings and caveats of the study: Most thyroid-expanded clonotypes exceeding 0.001 frequency were also found in blood.

Establishment of the diagnosis relied upon clinical symptoms, serum thyroxine, TRAb, thyroid ultrasound and orbital computed tomography. Amplified TCR beta CDR3 regions were obtained using RNA transcripts as template. An initial RT-PCR round employing HTBI primers preceded a second-round multiplex PCR. TCRdb ran MiXCR on the multiplex PCR reads and lists one entry per CDR3 protein. The top ten clones hold 3.5% to 5% of a sample with roughly 600,000 distinct CDR3 sequences, less than 45% of them seen once. This clonotype has at least ten counts. Antigen unknown. Sequences were obtained from peripheral blood or thyroid tissue (not recorded which). This TCR derives from an adult man with Graves' hyperthyroidism.

This CDR3 reads CASSGLRGKGIQETQYF. The CDR3 bases are TGTGCCAGCAGTGGCCTGAGGGGGAAGGGAATACAAGAGACCCAGTACTTC. The chain employs TRBV28 and TRBJ2-5; the D gene is possibly TRBD1 (6 bases). The germline V and J ends were trimmed by 5 bases and 2 bases, with 21 bases remaining between them. This CDR3 contains 17 residues. CDR1 and CDR2 (germline): MDHEN, SYDVKM.